This TCR beta chain was sequenced during a study of CD8 T cells in Susac syndrome. RNA totalling roughly 0.45 to 1 ug underwent reverse transcription with random hexamers. An immunoSEQ multiplex PCR generated amplified TCR beta CDR3 products spanning 54 Vbeta and 13 Jbeta. Each CDR3 protein gets one entry after TCRdb re-called the immunoSEQ multiplex PCR reads with MiXCR. The table includes some 200,000 distinct CDR3 sequences, nearly 97% detected once. The CDR3 has 14 amino acids. Trimming left V 2 bases short and J 5 bases short, with 13 bases between. Germline V gives CDR1 SGHDT, CDR2 YYEEEE. This sequence was found in a human donor with Susac syndrome. Sequencing used CD4+ T cells from PBMCs. This chain joins TRBV5-6 and TRBJ2-5; weak D call: TRBD2 (5 bases). The CDR3 region is CASSFFEGLETQYF. The CDR3 DNA is TGTGCCAGCAGCTTTTTTGAGGGTCTGGAGACCCAGTACTTC.